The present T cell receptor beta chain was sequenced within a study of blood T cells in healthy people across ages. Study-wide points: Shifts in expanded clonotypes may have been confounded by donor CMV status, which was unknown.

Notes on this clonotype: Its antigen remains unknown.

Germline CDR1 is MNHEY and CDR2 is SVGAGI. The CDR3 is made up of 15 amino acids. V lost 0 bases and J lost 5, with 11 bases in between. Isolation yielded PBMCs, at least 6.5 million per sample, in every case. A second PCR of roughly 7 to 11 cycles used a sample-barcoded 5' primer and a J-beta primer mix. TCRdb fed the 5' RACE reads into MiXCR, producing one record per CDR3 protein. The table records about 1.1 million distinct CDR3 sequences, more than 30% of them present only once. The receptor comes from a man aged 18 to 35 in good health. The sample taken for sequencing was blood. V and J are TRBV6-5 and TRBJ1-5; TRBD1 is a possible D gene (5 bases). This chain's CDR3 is CASSYSRTGYQPQHF. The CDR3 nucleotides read TGTGCCAGCAGTTACTCGAGAACAGGTTATCAGCCCCAGCATTTT.